The entry below describes one TCR beta chain. Trimming pared 8 bases from V and 6 bases from J, leaving 17 bases between. CDR1 is SNHLY, CDR2 FYNNEI, per germline. CDR3 length: 14 amino acids. The method was immunoSEQ multiplex PCR; TCRdb's version includes in-frame clones alone and lacks a portion of them. Of about 410,000 clones listed, roughly 88% were seen once; the top ten hold 0.6%. The sample originates from a study of blood T cell repertoires in COVID-19. Whole-study context: There were acute and convalescent COVID-19 samples, and they came from the United States, Italy and Spain. In each case, the material was cDNA or gDNA derived from T cells, B-cell-depleted T cells, or PBMCs.

The sample consisted of PBMCs or T cells enriched from blood (not recorded which). This clonotype was obtained from a man aged 18 to 30 who had recovered from COVID-19. The genes are TRBV2 and TRBJ2-1; D is perhaps TRBD2 (6 bases). The CDR3 region is CASRFGGGGNEQFF. In DNA form, the CDR3 reads TGTGCCAGCCGGTTCGGGGGAGGCGGCAATGAGCAGTTCTTC. Using reference TRBV2 and TRBJ2-1 for the parts outside the CDR3, the full variable domain is EPEVTQTPSHQVTQMGQEVILRCVPISNHLYFYWYRQILGQKVEFLVSFYNNEISEKSEIFDDQFSVERPDGSNFTLKIRSTKLEDSAMYFCASRFGGGGNEQFFGPGTRLTVL.